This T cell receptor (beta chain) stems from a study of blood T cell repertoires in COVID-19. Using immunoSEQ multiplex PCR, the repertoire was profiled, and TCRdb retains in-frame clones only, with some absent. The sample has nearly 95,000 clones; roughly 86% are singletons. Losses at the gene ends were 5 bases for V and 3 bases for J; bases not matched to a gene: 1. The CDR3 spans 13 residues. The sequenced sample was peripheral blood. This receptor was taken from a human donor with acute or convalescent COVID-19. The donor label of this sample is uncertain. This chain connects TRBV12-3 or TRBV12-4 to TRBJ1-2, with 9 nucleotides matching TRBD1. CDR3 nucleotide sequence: TGTGCCAGCAGTGACAGGGGGGACTATGGCTACACCTTC. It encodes CASSDRGDYGYTF.